Listed here are 26 T cell receptor beta chains from one sample, sequenced in a study of CD8 T cells in ankylosing spondylitis. TCRdb called the 5' RACE reads again in MiXCR, with one record for every CDR3 protein. The sample yields about 240,000 distinct CDR3 sequences, roughly a quarter seen once. Sequencing input: blood, either unsorted or a sorted T cell fraction (not recorded which). The receptors were sampled from a male donor with ankylosing spondylitis or in good health (not recorded which).

In its sample, this clonotype was seen a few times. The rearrangement uses TRBV20-1 and TRBJ2-2; D is undetermined. The germline gives CDR1 DFQATT, CDR2 SNEGSKA (reference sequence). Trimming removed 3 bases at V and 1 base at J, with 3 bases between. The CDR3 has 12 amino acids. The CDR3 region is CSASLNTGELFF. The DNA for the CDR3 is TGCAGTGCTAGCCTGAACACCGGGGAGCTGTTTTTT.

There are many counts of this clonotype. The CDR3 reads CASSLRAGGTDTQYF. The CDR3 DNA follows: TGTGCCAGCAGTTTACGGGCGGGGGGCACAGATACGCAGTATTTT. The rearrangement uses TRBV12-3 or TRBV12-4 and TRBJ2-3; 7 bases are shared with TRBD2. The CDR3 sequence is 15 residues long. V trimming: 2 bases; J trimming: 1 base; junction bases outside the gene matches: 3.

This clonotype was seen a few times. CDR3 amino acids: CASSSANRETDQPQHF. The DNA for the CDR3 is TGTGCCAGCAGTTCCGCGAACAGGGAAACGGATCAGCCCCAGCATTTT. V and J are TRBV6-5 and TRBJ1-5; tentatively, D is TRBD1 (6 bases). The CDR3 consists of 16 residues. Trimming took 4 bases from V and 5 from J, leaving 18 bases between them. Per germline, CDR1 MNHEY and CDR2 SVGAGI.

In its sample, this clonotype was seen many times. J is TRBJ1-2 and V is TRBV20-1; TRBD1 matches at 11 bases. Germline assignment: CDR1 DFQATT and CDR2 SNEGSKA (reference sequence). V lost 0 bases and J lost 5; bases outside the gene matches: 2. The CDR3 runs 14 residues. As DNA, the CDR3 is TGCAGTGCTAGAGAGGACAGGGGGCGTTATGGCTACACCTTC. Residues: CSAREDRGRYGYTF.

The gene calls are TRBV20-1 and TRBJ2-5; D perhaps matches TRBD2 (5 bases). This CDR3 spans 14 amino acids. V was pared by 1 base and J by 9 bases, with 18 bases between. The germline V gene has CDR1 DFQATT and CDR2 SNEGSKA (reference sequence). The CDR3 is CSARGPLGQEAQYF. As DNA, the CDR3 is TGCAGTGCTAGAGGCCCGCTAGGGCAGGAGGCCCAGTACTTC.

This clonotype was observed a handful of times. V gene TRBV20-1 combines with J gene TRBJ1-6; possibly TRBD1 for D (5 bases). Trimming took off 5 bases at V and 5 bases at J, with 13 bases between the two ends. This CDR3 has 14 residues. Germline CDR1 reads DFQATT; CDR2 reads SNEGSKA (reference sequence). In DNA, the CDR3 is TGCAGTGCTCTTCTGACAGCTAATAATTCACCCCTCCACTTT. It translates to CSALLTANNSPLHF.

This clonotype was counted at least ten times. This chain joins TRBV20-1 and TRBJ2-6, with D unclear. This CDR3 region has 14 residues. The germline V and J ends were trimmed by 0 bases and 2 bases, with 5 bases remaining between them. The germline V gene encodes CDR1 DFQATT and CDR2 SNEGSKA (reference sequence). CDR3 loop: CSARETPGANVLTF. The CDR3 nucleotides read TGCAGTGCTAGAGAAACACCTGGGGCCAACGTCCTGACTTTC.

This clonotype was recorded many times. The chain uses TRBV20-1 and TRBJ1-1; no reliable D call. The CDR3 extends over 13 amino acids. CDR1 DFQATT and CDR2 SNEGSKA come from the germline V gene (reference sequence). V dropped 0 bases and J dropped 2 bases, with 7 bases sitting between them. CDR3 sequence: CSARDPSNTEAFF. CDR3 DNA: TGCAGTGCTAGAGATCCTTCAAACACTGAAGCTTTCTTT.

CDR3 sequence reads: CASSEPGYEQYF. The CDR3, as DNA: TGTGCCAGCAGTGAACCAGGATACGAGCAGTACTTC. The chain recombines TRBV25-1 with TRBJ2-7; D gene unclear. Trimming cost V 2 bases and J 4 bases, with 6 bases left between them. This CDR3 spans 12 amino acids. Germline CDR1 reads MGHDK; CDR2 reads SYGVNS.

This chain uses TRBV29-1 with TRBJ2-5, with 13 bases lining up with TRBD2. V gave up 4 bases and J gave up 4 bases; unmatched junction bases: 3. The germline CDR1 and CDR2 sequences are SQVTM and ANQGSEA. The CDR3 is 14 amino acids. CDR3 nucleotides: TGCAGCGTTGTCCGGACTAGCGGGGGAGAGACCCAGTACTTC. Its translation is CSVVRTSGGETQYF.

The V and J genes are TRBV29-1 and TRBJ2-1, with D unresolved. Germline V gene data show CDR1 as SQVTM and CDR2 as ANQGSEA. Deletions cut 1 base from V and 6 bases from J, with 13 bases between. The CDR3 is made up of 14 amino acids. The CDR3 DNA reads TGCAGCGTTGAAGGACTCATTCGGAGCAATGAGCAGTTCTTC. Translating it yields CSVEGLIRSNEQFF.

This clonotype was counted a few times. The chain carries TRBV5-1 and TRBJ2-1, with 9 bases matching TRBD1. From germline, CDR1 is SGHRS and CDR2 YFSETQ. The CDR3 is 14 residues long. V dropped 4 bases and J dropped 9; count of bases not matched to a gene: 8. The CDR3 nucleotides are TGCGCCAGCAGCCCCCTGACAGGGGGGAGTGAGCAGTTCTTC. This gives the protein CASSPLTGGSEQFF. Full variable domain (rest looked up from reference TRBV5-1 and TRBJ2-1): KAGVTQTPRYLIKTRGQQVTLSCSPISGHRSVSWYQQTPGQGLQFLFEYFSETQRNKGNFPGRFSGRQFSNSRSEMNVSTLELGDSALYLCASSPLTGGSEQFFGPGTRLTVL.

This clonotype occurred many times. Here the CDR3 DNA reads TGTGCCAGCAGTATGACAGGGGGCCACTATGGCTACACCTTC. Amino acids: CASSMTGGHYGYTF. The rearrangement links TRBV12-3 or TRBV12-4 to TRBJ1-2, with 10 bases aligning to TRBD1. This CDR3 region has 14 residues. V was clipped by 5 bases and J by 3 bases; unmatched bases: 3.

There are many counts of this clonotype. The rearrangement uses TRBV7-9 and TRBJ1-5; no reliable D call. Trimming stripped 3 bases from V and 0 bases from J, with 12 bases between. In germline, CDR1 is SEHNR, CDR2 FQNEAQ (reference sequence). The CDR3 is 16 residues long. Here the CDR3 DNA reads TGTGCCAGCAGCTTCGGCAGCGTGAATAGCAATCAGCCCCAGCATTTT. This gives the protein CASSFGSVNSNQPQHF.

The genes are TRBV20-1 and TRBJ1-2; no definite D call. CDR1 is DFQATT, CDR2 SNEGSKA, per germline (reference sequence). This CDR3 is built from 13 residues. V was trimmed by 4 bases and J by 4 bases, leaving 13 bases between them. CDR3 in DNA: TGCAGTGCTATTACCGCGGGGTCCTATGGCTACACCTTC. It specifies CSAITAGSYGYTF.

This clonotype appeared many times. The rearrangement links TRBV29-1 to TRBJ2-7; TRBD1 agrees at 8 bases. Germline values: CDR1 SQVTM, CDR2 ANQGSEA. This CDR3 comprises 13 residues. V was clipped by 6 bases and J by 3 bases; unmatched bases: 7. The CDR3 nucleotides are TGCAGCGTCGGAGGGACAGGAGACTACGAGCAGTACTTC. Protein: CSVGGTGDYEQYF.

In its sample, this clonotype was seen a few times. In nucleotides, the CDR3 is TGTGCCAGCAGTGGACGGGGCCAAACCTACGAGCAGTACTTC. Protein product: CASSGRGQTYEQYF. The V gene is TRBV12-3 or TRBV12-4, the J gene TRBJ2-7; perhaps D is TRBD1 or TRBD2 (5 bases each). The CDR3 is made up of 14 amino acids. With 5 bases removed from V and 2 bases from J, the gap between germline ends came to 13 bases.

V and J are TRBV20-1 and TRBJ1-1; D gene unclear. The V gene lost 2 bases and the J gene lost 4 bases, with 8 bases spanning the gap. Per germline, CDR1 DFQATT and CDR2 SNEGSKA (reference sequence). The CDR3 loop spans 12 amino acids. This CDR3 is CSARNELTEAFF. The CDR3 DNA reads as TGCAGTGCTAGAAACGAGCTCACTGAAGCTTTCTTT.

Only a few counts were recorded for this clonotype. CDR3 sequence reads: CSAKPGTGVSGEQYF. The CDR3 DNA is TGCAGCGCTAAACCCGGGACAGGGGTATCCGGCGAGCAGTACTTC. This sequence joins TRBV29-1 and TRBJ2-7; TRBD1 aligns across 10 bases. Per the germline V gene, CDR1 is SQVTM and CDR2 is ANQGSEA. The CDR3 runs to 15 residues. V lost 7 bases to trimming and J lost 6 bases; unmatched junction nucleotides: 15.

This clonotype was found a few times. The V gene is TRBV20-1, the J gene TRBJ2-1; 12 bases map to TRBD2. Germline CDR1 reads DFQATT; CDR2 reads SNEGSKA (reference sequence). The CDR3 totals 13 residues. With V trimmed by 1 base and J by 15 bases, 7 bases remained unmatched. CDR3 bases: TGCAGTGCTAGAGGACTAGCGGGGGCCTCGGGGTTCTTC. It is translated as CSARGLAGASGFF.

The chain employs TRBV12-3 or TRBV12-4 and TRBJ2-7; D is tentatively TRBD1 or TRBD2 (7 bases each). The length of the CDR3 is 15 residues. Trimming shortened V by 3 bases and J by 3 bases, and 15 bases separated the two germline ends. The CDR3 here is CASSFRGGQSYEQYF. CDR3 DNA sequence: TGTGCCAGCAGTTTTAGGGGGGGACAGAGCTACGAGCAGTACTTC.

This chain links TRBV29-1 with TRBJ2-4; D might be TRBD2 (5 bases). V dropped 6 bases and J dropped 6 bases, with 9 bases sitting between them. CDR1 and CDR2 (germline): SQVTM, ANQGSEA. CDR3 length equals 11 residues. The CDR3 spells CSVTAGNIQYF. The CDR3 nucleotides are TGCAGCGTCACGGCGGGAAACATTCAGTACTTC.

This clonotype occurred many times. The chain combines TRBV12-3 or TRBV12-4 with TRBJ1-5, with TRBD1 matching 7 bases. V lost 6 bases, J lost 5 bases, and 10 bases stayed unmatched. The CDR3 runs to 15 residues. The CDR3 coding sequence is TGTGCCAGCAGCGTAAACAGGGGACGGGATCAGCCCCAGCATTTT. Its protein product is CASSVNRGRDQPQHF.

The chain uses TRBV5-6 and TRBJ2-3; 16 bases fit TRBD2. CDR1 is SGHDT and CDR2 is YYEEEE in the germline V gene. This CDR3 spans 15 amino acids. The V gene end was trimmed by 4 bases and the J gene end by 7 bases; junction bases not matched to a gene: 3. The CDR3 DNA reads as TGTGCCAGCAGCGGGACTAGCGGGGGGGCCTATACGCAGTATTTT. Residues: CASSGTSGGAYTQYF.

This clonotype was recorded many times. V usage is TRBV12-3 or TRBV12-4 and J usage is TRBJ2-2; tentatively, D is TRBD1 (6 bases). Trimming took 6 bases from V and 2 from J, leaving 13 bases between them. The CDR3 runs 15 residues. The DNA of the CDR3 is TGTGCCAGCAGCTACAGGACAGCTAACACCGGGGAGCTGTTTTTT. Translating it yields CASSYRTANTGELFF.

This clonotype was seen a few times. Relative to the germline gene, one junction end is altered; a read error may explain this. This chain joins TRBV10-3 and TRBJ2-7, with TRBD1 identical over 9 bases. Per the germline V gene, CDR1 is ENHRY and CDR2 is SYGVKD. The CDR3 contains 12 residues. In DNA, the CDR3 is TGTGCCATCAGCCAGGACAGGGGCCTAGTATGGTTC. This encodes CAISQDRGLVWF.